These T cell receptor beta chains were read from a single sample in a study of T cell responses to AZD1222 COVID-19 vaccine. Sequenced by immunoSEQ multiplex PCR; TCRdb stores in-frame clones only, minus some. The sample yields 120,000 or so clones, 65% to 90% seen once. The sample was peripheral blood, taken 28 days after the second AZD1222 dose. These receptors originate from an adult who received the AZD1222 COVID-19 vaccine. The conserved cysteine and the conserved F or W are not part of the CDR3 here. D genes are given only for firm matches.

>TRBD1|TRBV4-3|TRBJ2-7
ASSRGTESSYEQY
>-|TRBV6-2/TRBV6-3|TRBJ1-5
ASSPLRTGLYQPQH
>-|TRBV7-8|TRBJ1-2
ASSTGRGYGYT
>-|TRBV5-1|TRBJ2-5
ASSFEGQGQTQY
>TRBD1|TRBV27|TRBJ2-1
ASSFRGRSVRNEQF
>-|TRBV13|TRBJ1-3
ASSHTGMDLGNTIY
>-|TRBV28|TRBJ1-1
ARPIPFAAEAF
>-|TRBV5-1|TRBJ1-2
ASSLRDGYGYT
>-|TRBV28|TRBJ1-1
ASSPRGGGNTEAF
>-|TRBV6-5|TRBJ1-3
ASIQDFSGNTIY
>TRBD2|TRBV2|TRBJ2-2
ASSGPTSGGALYTGELF
>TRBD2|TRBV9|TRBJ2-3
ASSQLKRGNTDTQY
>-|TRBV27|TRBJ1-6
ASSILTDSPLH
>TRBD1|TRBV5-1|TRBJ1-2
ASSFDRASGGYT
>TRBD1|TRBV2|TRBJ2-1
ASSEGTGDYNEQF
>-|TRBV28|TRBJ1-6
ATGPTGINSPLH
>-|TRBV5-1|TRBJ1-1
ASSLDGRGDTEAF
>TRBD1|TRBV19|TRBJ1-2
ASGRGRQGSSYGYT
>-|TRBV12-3/TRBV12-4|TRBJ1-2
ASSLSLTYGYT
>TRBD1|TRBV19|TRBJ2-2
ASSIYLTGSVTGELF
>-|TRBV11-2|TRBJ2-7
ASSLGQDNEQY
>TRBD1|TRBV7-2|TRBJ2-1
ASSLDRAGGEQF
>-|TRBV7-8|TRBJ1-1
ASSLTRYTEAF
>TRBD1|TRBV28|TRBJ1-1
ASSGTGEGNTEAF
>-|TRBV4-2|TRBJ1-5
ASSQEPAQPQH
>-|TRBV5-8|TRBJ1-2
ASSIPGPGNGYT
>-|TRBV4-3|TRBJ1-6
ASSQERRYNSPLH
>-|TRBV6-5|TRBJ1-4
ASTLRGGAGEKLF
>TRBD2|TRBV7-9|TRBJ2-3
ASRGLAPFPSTDTQY
>-|TRBV19|TRBJ2-1
ASSRDKGSYNEQF
>TRBD1|TRBV5-1|TRBJ2-5
ASSLGDRLGGETQY
>TRBD2|TRBV6-2/TRBV6-3|TRBJ2-1
ASSYGLAGGSYNEQF
>-|TRBV29-1|TRBJ2-6
SVSDPGANVLT
>-|TRBV18|TRBJ2-5
ASSLGAADWETQY
>TRBD1|TRBV2|TRBJ1-5
ASRGQGGNQPQH